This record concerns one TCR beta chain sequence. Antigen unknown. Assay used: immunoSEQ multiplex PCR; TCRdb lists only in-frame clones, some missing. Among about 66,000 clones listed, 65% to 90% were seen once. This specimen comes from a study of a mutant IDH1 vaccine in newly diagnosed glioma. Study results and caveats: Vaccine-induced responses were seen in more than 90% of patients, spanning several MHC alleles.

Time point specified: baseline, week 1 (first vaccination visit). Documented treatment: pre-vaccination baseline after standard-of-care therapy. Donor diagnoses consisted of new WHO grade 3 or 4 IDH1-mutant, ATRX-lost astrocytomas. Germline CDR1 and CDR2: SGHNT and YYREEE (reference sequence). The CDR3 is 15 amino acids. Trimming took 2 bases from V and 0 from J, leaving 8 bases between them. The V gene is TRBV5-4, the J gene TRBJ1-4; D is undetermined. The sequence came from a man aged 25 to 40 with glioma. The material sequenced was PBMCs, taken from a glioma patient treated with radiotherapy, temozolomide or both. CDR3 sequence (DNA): TGTGCCAGCAGCTTTACACCGACAACTAATGAAAAACTGTTTTTT. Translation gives CASSFTPTTNEKLFF.